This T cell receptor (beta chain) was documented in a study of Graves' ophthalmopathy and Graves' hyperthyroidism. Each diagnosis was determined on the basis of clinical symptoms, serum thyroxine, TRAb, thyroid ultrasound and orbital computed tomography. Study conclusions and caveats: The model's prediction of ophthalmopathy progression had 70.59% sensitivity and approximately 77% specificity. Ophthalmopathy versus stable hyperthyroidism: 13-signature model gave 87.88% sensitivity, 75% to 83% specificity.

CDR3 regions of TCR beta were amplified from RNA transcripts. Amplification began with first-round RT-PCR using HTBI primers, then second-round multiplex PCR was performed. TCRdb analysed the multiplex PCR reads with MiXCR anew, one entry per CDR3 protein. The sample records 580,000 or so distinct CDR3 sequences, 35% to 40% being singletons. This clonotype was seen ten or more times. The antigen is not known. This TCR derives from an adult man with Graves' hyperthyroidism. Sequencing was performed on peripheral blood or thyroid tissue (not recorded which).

CDR3 in amino acids: CASSLLAGTGGTDTQYF. The CDR3 DNA reads as TGTGCCAGCAGCTTACTGGCGGGGACTGGGGGCACAGATACGCAGTATTTT. The chain employs TRBV7-2 and TRBJ2-3, with D possibly matching TRBD2 (6 bases). Per germline, CDR1 SGHTA and CDR2 FQGNSA. The V end lost 2 bases, the J end lost 1 base, and 16 bases lay between the germline ends. This CDR3 region has 17 residues.